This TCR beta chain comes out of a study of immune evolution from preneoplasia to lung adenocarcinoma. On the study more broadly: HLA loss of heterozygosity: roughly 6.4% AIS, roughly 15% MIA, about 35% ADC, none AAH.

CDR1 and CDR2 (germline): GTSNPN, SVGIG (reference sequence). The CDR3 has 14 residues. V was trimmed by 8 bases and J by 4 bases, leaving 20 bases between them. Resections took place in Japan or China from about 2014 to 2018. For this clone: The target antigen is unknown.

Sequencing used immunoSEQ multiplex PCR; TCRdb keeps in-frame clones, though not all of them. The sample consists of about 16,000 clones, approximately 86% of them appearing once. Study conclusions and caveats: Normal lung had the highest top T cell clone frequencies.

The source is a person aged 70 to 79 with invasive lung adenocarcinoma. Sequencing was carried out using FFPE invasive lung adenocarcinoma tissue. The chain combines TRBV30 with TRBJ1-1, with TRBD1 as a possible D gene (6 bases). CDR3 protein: CAATGIKAITEAFF. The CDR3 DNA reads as TGTGCCGCTACAGGGATAAAGGCAATCACTGAAGCTTTCTTT.